Listed here are 8 T cell receptor beta chains from one sample, sequenced in a study of blood T cell repertoires in COVID-19. Method: immunoSEQ multiplex PCR; TCRdb's copy keeps in-frame clones and lacks some. The sample lists about 270,000 clones, 82% occurring once. Sequencing input: peripheral blood. The receptor source for this set is a woman under 30 with acute or convalescent COVID-19.

CDR3 bases: TGTGCCAGCAGCGGACGGGACAGGGGGTTCGATGAGCAGTTCTTC. Protein product: CASSGRDRGFDEQFF. This chain uses TRBV14 with TRBJ2-1; TRBD1 aligns across 11 bases. The CDR3 has 15 residues. The germline V gene encodes CDR1 SGHDN and CDR2 FVKESK. V shed 5 bases, J shed 8 bases, and the junction held 8 bases outside the gene matches.

The chain is built from TRBV12-3 or TRBV12-4 and TRBJ1-1; maybe TRBD1 (5 bases). This CDR3 spans 13 amino acids. V was clipped by 5 bases and J by 1 base, with 8 bases between them. The DNA for the CDR3 is TGTGCCAGCAGTCCGACAGAGAACACTGAAGCTTTCTTT. This codes for CASSPTENTEAFF.

The V and J genes are TRBV21-1 and TRBJ2-7; TRBD2 was called by the table and not checked on the DNA. TRBV21-1 is a known pseudogene. This CDR3 has 15 residues. The CDR3 region is CASSKAPTSAYEQYF. CDR3 sequence (DNA): TGTGCCAGCAGCAAAGCCCCGACTAGTGCCTACGAGCAGTACTTC.

V gene TRBV29-1 combines with J gene TRBJ2-3, with 10 positions matching TRBD2. The CDR3 sequence is 14 residues long. The junction had 11 bases not matched to a gene; V was cut back by 7 bases and J by 7 bases. CDR1 is SQVTM and CDR2 is ANQGSEA in the germline V gene. CDR3 DNA: TGCAGCGAGCTAGCGGGAGTGGGGGGAAATACGCAGTATTTT. Its protein product is CSELAGVGGNTQYF.

Only a few counts were recorded for this clone. The chain carries TRBV15 and TRBJ1-1, with a possible D match to TRBD1 (6 bases). The CDR3 is made up of 13 amino acids. Germline CDR1 reads LNHNV; CDR2 reads YYDKDF (reference sequence). Trimming removed 4 bases at V and 1 base at J, with 7 bases between. CDR3 residues: CATSKGQNTEAFF. CDR3 bases: TGTGCCACCAGCAAGGGACAGAACACTGAAGCTTTCTTT.

CDR3 sequence (DNA): TGTGCCAGCAGCTTGTTGAGACAGACTGATGAAAAACTGTTTTTT. Encoded protein: CASSLLRQTDEKLFF. The chain links TRBV5-5 to TRBJ1-4, with D possibly TRBD1 on 5 matching bases. The ends were cut back, 1 base at V and 6 bases at J, with 13 bases in the middle. Germline V gives CDR1 SGHKS, CDR2 YYEKEE (reference sequence). This CDR3 region has 15 residues.

This chain connects TRBV27 to TRBJ2-3; D is unresolved. The germline V and J ends were trimmed by 5 bases and 6 bases, with 6 bases remaining between them. The CDR3 is 11 residues long. CDR1 MNHEY and CDR2 SMNVEV come from the germline V gene (reference sequence). DNA of the CDR3: TGTGCCAGCAGTCGGTACGATACGCAGTATTTT. Protein product: CASSRYDTQYF.

The V and J genes are TRBV5-5 and TRBJ2-2; 7 bases match TRBD1. V lost 4 bases, J lost 2 bases, and 8 bases stayed unmatched. The CDR3 length is 16 residues. Germline CDR1 reads SGHKS; CDR2 reads YYEKEE (reference sequence). CDR3 nucleotide sequence: TGTGCCAGCAGCCAAGAGGGGACAGCCAACACCGGGGAGCTGTTTTTT. It yields the protein CASSQEGTANTGELFF.